This T cell receptor beta chain appears in the sequencing data of a study of T cell repertoires in cytomegalovirus infection. On the study more broadly: Both recently identified HLA-C-restricted and well-studied HLA-B-restricted CMV epitopes were used in the study. Indications of both CMV infection and matching HLA type were provided by public TCR beta signatures.

One entry per CDR3 protein results from TCRdb running MiXCR on the reads. The sample shows 650,000 to 900,000 distinct CDR3 sequences, 25% to 35% of them seen only once. Comment on this clonotype: What it recognizes is unknown.

Germline V CDR1 and CDR2: SEHNR, FQNEAQ (reference sequence). Unmatched junction bases numbered 4, after V lost 5 bases and J lost 1 base. The CDR3 is 16 amino acids. This clonotype was sampled from a human donor in good health (CMV status not recorded). Some clones in this sample may be carry-over from other donors' samples. This specimen consisted of cultured CD8+ T cells from PBMCs, obtained from culture after CMV antigen stimulation. This rearrangement joins TRBV7-9 to TRBJ2-1; 11 bases agree with TRBD2. The CDR3 is CASSTVAGGSYNEQFF. CDR3 in DNA: TGTGCCAGCAGCACCGTAGCGGGGGGGTCCTACAATGAGCAGTTCTTC. The whole variable domain, remainder taken from reference TRBV7-9 and TRBJ2-1, is DTGVSQNPRHKITKRGQNVTFRCDPISEHNRLYWYRQTLGQGPEFLTYFQNEAQLEKSRLLSDRFSAERPKGSFSTLEIQRTEQGDSAMYLCASSTVAGGSYNEQFFGPGTRLTVL.